One and the same sample provided the 22 T cell receptor beta chains below, sequenced in a study of blood T cell repertoires in COVID-19. The assay was immunoSEQ multiplex PCR, and TCRdb's table has in-frame clones only and misses some. The table has 150,000 to 200,000 clones, around 90% seen once. The sample taken for sequencing was peripheral blood. Source of these receptors: a woman aged 50 to 60 with acute or convalescent COVID-19.

The V call is TRBV5-4, the J call TRBJ2-2; maybe TRBD1 (6 bases). Trimming removed 2 bases from V and 3 bases from J, with 14 bases in between. This CDR3 spans 16 amino acids. Germline V gene data show CDR1 as SGHNT and CDR2 as YYREEE (reference sequence). CDR3 amino acids: CASSFPQGRDTGELFF. The CDR3 region has the DNA TGTGCCAGCAGCTTCCCCCAGGGGCGGGACACCGGGGAGCTGTTTTTT.

The CDR3 DNA sequence: TGCGCCAGCAGTGACGGGGCGGGAGTTATGGATGAGCAGTTCTTC. Translated: CASSDGAGVMDEQFF. The chain is built from TRBV10-1 and TRBJ2-1; 7 bases match TRBD2. CDR3 length equals 15 residues. Germline V CDR1 and CDR2: WNHNN, SYGVQD (reference sequence). Germline trimming cut 3 bases from V and 8 bases from J; bases unmatched to any gene: 10.

V and J are TRBV30 and TRBJ2-7; 8 bases line up with TRBD1. The CDR3 sequence is 15 residues long. V shed 2 bases and J 4 bases; nucleotides not matched to a gene: 10. In germline, CDR1 is GTSNPN, CDR2 SVGIG (reference sequence). This CDR3 is CAWSPGGQGRYEQYF. CDR3 bases: TGTGCCTGGAGTCCAGGAGGACAGGGCAGGTACGAGCAGTACTTC.

Of note for this clone: This CDR3 is also generated by other DNA sequences in the sample. The chain joins TRBV19 to TRBJ1-2; no clear D. Germline CDR1 is LNHDA and CDR2 is SQIVND (reference sequence). Trimming shortened V by 5 bases and J by 2 bases, and 6 bases separated the two germline ends. The CDR3 sequence is 12 residues long. CDR3 coding DNA: TGTGCCAGTAGTCCCCAGAACTATGGCTACACCTTC. Translated: CASSPQNYGYTF.

The V call is TRBV12-3 or TRBV12-4, the J call TRBJ1-1; D is uncertain. V was shortened by 0 bases and J by 9 bases, with 8 bases between the two germline ends. The CDR3 runs to 12 residues. CDR3 loop: CASSLARIKAFF. The CDR3, as DNA: TGTGCCAGCAGTTTAGCCAGGATTAAAGCTTTCTTT.

This sequence joins TRBV5-1 and TRBJ1-3, with 11 bases identical to TRBD1. V lost 2 bases, J lost 4 bases, and 5 bases stayed unmatched. The CDR3 has 16 amino acids. In germline, CDR1 is SGHRS, CDR2 YFSETQ. CDR3 amino acids: CASSLGQGAIGNTIYF. The CDR3 nucleotides read TGCGCCAGCAGCTTAGGACAGGGGGCGATCGGAAACACCATATATTTT.

The chain links TRBV5-6 to TRBJ1-1, with 7 bases aligning to TRBD1. Germline CDR1 SGHDT, CDR2 YYEEEE. V lost 4 bases and J lost 1; bases outside the gene matches: 4. This CDR3 comprises 14 residues. The CDR3 loop reads CASSRQGRNTEAFF. CDR3 in DNA: TGTGCCAGCAGCCGACAGGGACGGAACACTGAAGCTTTCTTT.

J is TRBJ2-2 and V is TRBV6-2 or TRBV6-3; TRBD2 is a possible D gene (6 bases). Trimming cost V 2 bases and J 1 base, with 11 bases left between them. This CDR3 is built from 16 residues. In germline, CDR1 is MNHEY, CDR2 SVGEGT. CDR3 DNA: TGTGCCAGCAGTTACACGCGGGGTGGGAACACCGGGGAGCTGTTTTTT. Residues: CASSYTRGGNTGELFF.

The chain couples TRBV29-1 to TRBJ1-2, with D unresolved. The CDR3 has 12 amino acids. Germline-derived CDR1 and CDR2 are SQVTM and ANQGSEA. V was clipped by 2 bases and J by 4 bases, with 8 bases between them. CDR3 DNA sequence: TGCAGCGTTGAATCGTCTGTCTATGGCTACACCTTC. Amino acid sequence: CSVESSVYGYTF. The variable domain in full, with the rest retrieved from reference TRBV29-1 and TRBJ1-2, is SAVISQKPSRDICQRGTSLTIQCQVDSQVTMMFWYRQQPGQSLTLIATANQGSEATYESGFVIDKFPISRPNLTFSTLTVSNMSPEDSSIYLCSVESSVYGYTFGSGTRLTVV.

A single count supports this clone. V and J are TRBV18 and TRBJ1-6; no definite D call. The CDR3 sequence is 18 residues long. V was clipped by 4 bases and J by 4 bases, with 20 bases between them. The germline CDR1 and CDR2 sequences are KGHSH and LQKENI. The CDR3 nucleotides are TGTGCCAGCTCACGAAACGACAAGCAGACCTTTTATAATTCACCCCTCCACTTT. It translates to CASSRNDKQTFYNSPLHF. Filled out from reference TRBV18 and TRBJ1-6, the complete variable domain reads NAGVMQNPRHLVRRRGQEARLRCSPMKGHSHVYWYRQLPEEGLKFMVYLQKENIIDESGMPKERFSAEFPKEGPSILRIQQVVRGDSAAYFCASSRNDKQTFYNSPLHFGNGTRLTVT.

The table lists this clone with a count of one. J is TRBJ1-5 and V is TRBV7-5. TRBV7-5 is annotated as a pseudogene. The CDR3 extends over 18 amino acids. As DNA, the CDR3 is TGTGTCAGAAGTTCCGGGCCCCGGGGGGGCGGGGGCAATCAGCCCCAGCATTTT. It yields the protein CVRSSGPRGGGGNQPQHF.

The chain is built from TRBV2 and TRBJ1-2; TRBD1 is a possible D gene (6 bases). Trimming removed 6 bases at V and 0 bases at J, with 11 bases between. There are 14 residues in the CDR3. Germline V gene data show CDR1 as SNHLY and CDR2 as FYNNEI. The CDR3 reads CASRQTGANYGYTF. In DNA form, the CDR3 reads TGTGCCAGCAGACAGACAGGAGCTAACTATGGCTACACCTTC. Full variable domain (rest looked up from reference TRBV2 and TRBJ1-2): EPEVTQTPSHQVTQMGQEVILRCVPISNHLYFYWYRQILGQKVEFLVSFYNNEISEKSEIFDDQFSVERPDGSNFTLKIRSTKLEDSAMYFCASRQTGANYGYTFGSGTRLTVV.

The chain joins TRBV24-1 to TRBJ1-1, with TRBD1 matching over 8 bases. Trimming cost V 4 bases and J 7 bases; bases outside gene matches: 1. The CDR3 sequence is 12 residues long. Germline V gene sequence: CDR1 KGHDR, CDR2 SFDVKD. The DNA for the CDR3 is TGTGCCACCAGTGACGGACAGGGTGAAGCTTTCTTT. Amino acids: CATSDGQGEAFF.

The table lists this clone with a few counts. For the CDR3, the DNA is TGTGCCAGCAGCCCGGGCGGACACAACACCGGGGAGCTGTTTTTT. It yields the protein CASSPGGHNTGELFF. The chain joins TRBV7-7 to TRBJ2-2, with D perhaps matching TRBD1 (5 bases). Germline CDR1 and CDR2: SSHAT and FNYEAQ (reference sequence). This CDR3 spans 15 amino acids. V lost 5 bases and J 2 bases, leaving 12 bases between the germline ends. The full variable domain, completed using reference TRBV7-7 and TRBJ2-2, is GAGVSQSPRYKVTKRGQDVTLRCDPISSHATLYWYQQALGQGPEFLTYFNYEAQPDKSGLPSDRFSAERPEGSISTLTIQRTEQRDSAMYRCASSPGGHNTGELFFGEGSRLTVL.

This clone was observed a few times. The CDR3 DNA sequence: TGCAGCGTTTCGGCGGTTGGAGGCAATACTGAAGCTTTCTTT. It is translated as CSVSAVGGNTEAFF. This chain joins TRBV29-1 and TRBJ1-1; D remains ambiguous. Trimming removed 5 bases from V and 5 bases from J, with 18 bases in between. The V gene's germline CDR1 is SQVTM and CDR2 ANQGSEA. The length of the CDR3 is 14 residues. Full variable domain (missing parts from reference TRBV29-1 and TRBJ1-1): SAVISQKPSRDICQRGTSLTIQCQVDSQVTMMFWYRQQPGQSLTLIATANQGSEATYESGFVIDKFPISRPNLTFSTLTVSNMSPEDSSIYLCSVSAVGGNTEAFFGQGTRLTVV.

Comments on this clone: In the same sample, other DNA sequences code for this CDR3. V is TRBV18 and J is TRBJ1-1; TRBD1 aligns across 7 bases. V shed 3 bases, J shed 2 bases, and the junction held 3 bases outside the gene matches. The CDR3 extends over 14 amino acids. The germline V gene has CDR1 KGHSH and CDR2 LQKENI. The CDR3 DNA sequence: TGTGCCAGCTCACCGGGACAGTCAAACACTGAAGCTTTCTTT. Amino acid sequence: CASSPGQSNTEAFF.

The chain has TRBV5-1 and TRBJ1-2, with D maybe TRBD1 (5 bases). The CDR3 spans 12 residues. Germline-derived CDR1 and CDR2 are SGHRS and YFSETQ. Trimming took 4 bases from V and 4 from J, leaving 8 bases between them. The CDR3 sequence is CASSVDTYGYTF. The DNA for the CDR3 is TGCGCCAGCAGCGTGGACACCTATGGCTACACCTTC.

The chain recombines TRBV7-2 with TRBJ1-4, with 7 bases lining up with TRBD1. CDR1 SGHTA and CDR2 FQGNSA come from the germline V gene. The J segment lost 7 bases and the V segment lost 6 bases, leaving 5 bases of the junction unmatched. The CDR3 spans 13 residues. CDR3 residues: CASSTGESEKLFF. In DNA, the CDR3 is TGTGCCAGCAGTACAGGGGAGAGTGAAAAACTGTTTTTT.

The chain combines TRBV11-2 with TRBJ1-1, with D unclear. V lost 1 base to trimming and J lost 1 base, with 7 bases between them. This CDR3 contains 14 residues. Per the germline V gene, CDR1 is SGHAT and CDR2 is FQNNGV. This CDR3 reads CASSLVDTNTEAFF. The CDR3 coding sequence is TGTGCCAGCAGCTTAGTTGACACGAACACTGAAGCTTTCTTT.

CDR3 bases: TGTGCCAGCAGTTATATAGTGACAGGGGGCCTGGAGACCCAGTACTTC. This translates into CASSYIVTGGLETQYF. The rearrangement links TRBV6-5 to TRBJ2-5; 10 nucleotides align to TRBD1. This CDR3 region has 16 residues. The J segment lost 5 bases and the V segment lost 3 bases, leaving 9 bases of the junction unmatched. Germline CDR1 reads MNHEY; CDR2 reads SVGAGI.

The V gene is TRBV30, the J gene TRBJ2-3, with D possibly TRBD1 on 5 matching bases. The germline V gene encodes CDR1 GTSNPN and CDR2 SVGIG (reference sequence). The CDR3 covers 14 residues. Deletions cut 3 bases from V and 1 base from J, with 11 bases between. The CDR3 loop reads CAWRHGQRTDTQYF. The CDR3 coding sequence is TGTGCCTGGAGACACGGACAACGCACAGATACGCAGTATTTT.

The genes are TRBV19 and TRBJ1-1; no clear D gene. In germline, CDR1 is LNHDA, CDR2 SQIVND (reference sequence). CDR3 length: 15 amino acids. Trimming cost V 7 bases and J 4 bases, with 19 bases left between them. The CDR3 nucleotides are TGTGCCAGTAAACCCGGGAGCGGGGAAGGCACTGAAGCTTTCTTT. This encodes CASKPGSGEGTEAFF. Using reference TRBV19 and TRBJ1-1 for the parts outside the CDR3, the full variable domain is DGGITQSPKYLFRKEGQNVTLSCEQNLNHDAMYWYRQDPGQGLRLIYYSQIVNDFQKGDIAEGYSVSREKKESFPLTVTSAQKNPTAFYLCASKPGSGEGTEAFFGQGTRLTVV.